Following are 10 T cell receptor beta chains from one sample sequenced in a study of post-analysis software for immune sequencing data. Study-wide findings and caveats: Patients used a few TRBV segments, including TRBV5-6, TRBV5-1 and TRBV20-1, more often than controls.

Unique-molecular-identifier-tagged TCR beta cDNA libraries were used. In TCRdb, the PCR reads were re-called with MiXCR into one record per CDR3 protein. This table has about 810,000 distinct CDR3 sequences, about 53% appearing once. These receptors lack a known antigen. What was sequenced was blood. The receptors stem from a girl aged 10 to 17 with multiple sclerosis.

The chain recombines TRBV9 with TRBJ2-3, with D possibly being TRBD2 (5 bases). The germline gives CDR1 SGDLS, CDR2 YYNGEE. V was shortened by 1 base and J by 1 base, with 10 bases between the two germline ends. The CDR3 spans 15 residues. The CDR3 nucleotides are TGTGCCAGCAGCGTATTTGCGGGCGGCACAGATACGCAGTATTTT. As protein: CASSVFAGGTDTQYF. Drawing the rest from reference TRBV9 and TRBJ2-3, the complete variable domain is DSGVTQTPKHLITATGQRVTLRCSPRSGDLSVYWYQQSLDQGLQFLIQYYNGEERAKGNILERFSAQQFPDLHSELNLSSLELGDSALYFCASSVFAGGTDTQYFGPGTRLTVL.

J is TRBJ2-7 and V is TRBV20-1; maybe TRBD1 (5 bases). This CDR3 is built from 15 residues. The germline V gene encodes CDR1 DFQATT and CDR2 SNEGSKA (reference sequence). The V end was cut by 3 bases, the J end by 3 bases, with 18 bases between. The CDR3 protein is CSASPSGSLFYEQYF. CDR3 coding DNA: TGCAGTGCTAGTCCTTCAGGGTCCCTCTTCTACGAGCAGTACTTC.

This clonotype was observed a few times. At one boundary the junction diverges from the germline segment, which might be a read error. This sequence joins TRBV20-1 and TRBJ1-1; tentative D call: TRBD1 (5 bases). This CDR3 comprises 12 residues. CDR1 is DFQATT and CDR2 is SNEGSKA in the germline V gene (reference sequence). Written as DNA, the CDR3 is TGCAGTGCTAAGCTGACAGACACTGAGGCTTTCTTT. The encoded protein is CSAKLTDTEAFF.

This clonotype is a singleton in its sample. V is TRBV4-1 and J is TRBJ1-5; no clear D gene. The germline gives CDR1 MGHRA, CDR2 YSYEKL. V gave up 0 bases and J gave up 7 bases, with 13 bases separating them. The CDR3 runs 15 residues. The CDR3: CASSQDPIDGQPQHF. The CDR3 region has the DNA TGCGCCAGCAGCCAAGACCCAATCGACGGCCAGCCCCAGCATTTT.

The chain carries TRBV15 and TRBJ1-1, with D uncertain. The CDR3 has 13 amino acids. Germline lookup yields CDR1 LNHNV and CDR2 YYDKDF (reference sequence). The germline V and J ends were trimmed by 3 bases and 0 bases, with 5 bases remaining between them. As DNA, the CDR3 is TGTGCCACCAGCAGTGGTGTGAACACTGAAGCTTTCTTT. It yields the protein CATSSGVNTEAFF.

The CDR3 reads CASSESFGGGYGYTF. In DNA, the CDR3 is TGTGCCAGCAGTGAAAGTTTTGGGGGGGGCTATGGCTACACCTTC. V is TRBV2 and J is TRBJ1-2; D might be TRBD1 (5 bases). This CDR3 comprises 15 residues. Germline CDR1 and CDR2: SNHLY and FYNNEI. V lost 2 bases to trimming and J lost 4 bases, with 14 bases between them.

This clonotype was seen more than once but under ten times. The rearrangement uses TRBV20-1 and TRBJ1-2; D is possibly TRBD1 (6 bases). CDR1 and CDR2 from the germline V gene are DFQATT and SNEGSKA (reference sequence). The CDR3 has 12 amino acids. The V end was cut by 3 bases, the J end by 8 bases, with 13 bases between. The CDR3 nucleotides are TGCAGTGCTAGTCCCACAGGGTGGGGCTACACCTTC. Translated, it gives CSASPTGWGYTF.

The gene calls are TRBV6-5 and TRBJ2-4; 8 bases map to TRBD2. The J call may be incorrect, as the DNA end agrees better with TRBJ2-7. The CDR3 loop spans 14 amino acids. Germline-derived CDR1 and CDR2 are MNHEY and SVGAGI. The CDR3 sequence is CASTGRGAPGEQYF. CDR3 coding DNA: TGTGCCAGCACCGGGCGGGGGGCTCCCGGCGAGCAGTACTTC.

This chain links TRBV6-5 with TRBJ1-1; D unclear. The CDR3 is made up of 13 amino acids. The germline V and J ends were trimmed by 6 bases and 0 bases, with 8 bases remaining between them. Germline V gene data show CDR1 as MNHEY and CDR2 as SVGAGI. As DNA, the CDR3 is TGTGCCAGCAGCGCCCAGCTGAACACTGAAGCTTTCTTT. It translates to CASSAQLNTEAFF.

The chain combines TRBV20-1 with TRBJ2-1, with 7 positions matching TRBD2. Germline CDR1 is DFQATT and CDR2 is SNEGSKA (reference sequence). The CDR3 runs to 15 residues. Germline trimming cut 4 bases from V and 2 bases from J; bases unmatched to any gene: 8. CDR3 protein: CSAIQSGKPYNEQFF. DNA for the CDR3: TGCAGTGCTATCCAAAGCGGGAAACCCTACAATGAGCAGTTCTTC.